This TCR beta chain was sequenced during a study of a mutant IDH1 vaccine in newly diagnosed glioma (dated by TCRdb to the early 2020s). Regarding the study in general: Vaccination started 4-6 weeks after radiotherapy alone, or was given together with temozolomide cycles in the groups whose treatment included chemotherapy. The approximately 30 treated patients were approximately 60% male and around 40% female, with a mean age of 40.4 years. Before enrollment, patients had received standard therapy of radiotherapy alone, temozolomide alone, or radiochemotherapy with temozolomide; most received the combination. The week-35 safety follow-up was designated visit V12, and the week-47 end of study was designated visit V13. Six visits were used for peripheral blood collection: V03 (baseline), V05, V07, V10, V12 and V13. For exploratory analyses, fewer than 30 treated patients had longitudinal TCRB deep sequencing done wherever samples were available. What the study reported, not specific to this receptor: Selection of PBMC samples for TCRB deep sequencing was based on availability. Pseudoprogression appeared unrelated to alterations in the top peripheral T cell clonotypes detected by TCRB sequencing. Across multiple MHC alleles, vaccine-induced immune responses were seen in approximately 93% of patients. According to the authors, sample limitations meant that analyses of patient blood samples could not be reproduced.

Notes on this clone: Its antigen specificity is not known. Per-base quality was not reported, and no clone a single base away is much larger than it.

Library prep was done by the immunoSEQ multiplex PCR assay. Following the manufacturer's protocol, the hsTCRB Kit was used to amplify rearranged TCR beta chain sequences. An Illumina MiSeq was used to sequence the TCRB libraries. For the original study's pipeline: Demultiplexing, trimming and gene mapping were performed with the kit vendor's proprietary platform. TCRdb mirrors the immuneACCESS table, restricted to in-frame sequences. Some clones are absent from its copies; in checked studies, under half trace to an unresolved V gene, and the reason for the others is unknown. The V and J calls and clone size were taken over from that table, and D and trimming were inferred from the DNA. The sample contains 40,000 to 45,000 clones, approximately 86% of them found a single time. Clones ranked in the top ten supply roughly 20% of the sample. At the junction V is shortened by 6 bases and J by 5 bases, with 13 bases in between. The cysteine opens and the phenylalanine closes a CDR3 of 13 amino acids. Here the CDR3 DNA is all that survives: 39 bases in frame from base 1. According to the germline V gene, CDR1 reads SNHLY and CDR2 reads FYNNEI.

Explained via the paper, the time point label denotes: week 47, end of study. Every vaccine dose consisted of 300 ug of a 20-mer mutant IDH1 peptide in Montanide, administered subcutaneously together with topical imiquimod. Eight vaccinations were administered to patients in weeks 1, 3, 5, 7, 11, 15, 19 and 23, corresponding to visits V03 through V10. All donors had newly diagnosed IDH1-mutant astrocytomas of WHO grade 3 or 4 that showed loss of nuclear ATRX. The samples were drawn from NOA16, a multicentre, single-arm, open-label phase I trial in Germany that tested a mutant IDH1 peptide vaccine in humans for the first time. The DNeasy Blood and Tissue Kit was used to extract genomic DNA from EDTA blood for TCRB sequencing.

The rearrangement joined TRBV2 to TRBJ1-2; the D gene lacks a confident call. This receptor was obtained from a man between 18 and 29 years old with glioma. Some clones in this sample may be carry-over from other donors' samples. Material: PBMCs, obtained from a glioma patient whose treatment included an IDH1 peptide vaccine. The CDR3 protein: CASRFRLDYGYTF. The DNA sequence reads TGTGCCAGCAGGTTCCGCTTAGATTATGGCTACACCTTC. Joined to the reference TRBV2 and TRBJ1-2 proteins, this CDR3 gives the full variable domain: EPEVTQTPSHQVTQMGQEVILRCVPISNHLYFYWYRQILGQKVEFLVSFYNNEISEKSEIFDDQFSVERPDGSNFTLKIRSTKLEDSAMYFCASRFRLDYGYTFGSGTRLTVV.